Listed below are T cell receptor beta chains from one sample, sequenced in a study of blood T cell repertoires in COVID-19. Profiling relied on immunoSEQ multiplex PCR, and the TCRdb table lists in-frame clones only, not all of them. This sample has 250,000 or so clones, with around 89% found just once. The sample consisted of PBMCs or T cells enriched from blood (not recorded which). The receptor source for this set is a man aged 40-55 years who had recovered from COVID-19. CDR3s include the opening cysteine and the closing phenylalanine or tryptophan. D genes are given only for firm matches. Size values are once, few and many counts, or a class for expanded clones, and some rows have none.

clone size	V gene	D gene	J gene	CDR3 protein	CDR3 DNA
NA	TRBV24-1	TRBD1	TRBJ2-7	CATSDADRVHEQYF	TGTGCCACCAGTGATGCGGACAGGGTTCACGAGCAGTACTTC
NA	TRBV6-2/TRBV6-3	TRBD1	TRBJ1-2	CASSYDGTGGIIGYTF	TGTGCCAGCAGTTACGACGGGACAGGGGGAATTATTGGCTACACCTTC
NA	TRBV7-2	NA	TRBJ1-4	CASSLAAGKNEKLFF	TGTGCCAGCAGCTTAGCGGCAGGGAAAAATGAAAAACTGTTTTTT
NA	TRBV28	NA	TRBJ1-1	CASSLESTEAFF	TGTGCCAGCAGTTTAGAGAGCACTGAAGCTTTCTTT
NA	TRBV24-1	NA	TRBJ1-2	CATSDQGYGYTF	TGTGCCACCAGTGATCAGGGTTATGGCTACACCTTC
NA	TRBV4-3	NA	TRBJ2-3	CASSQDDEGPASRNTQYF	TGCGCCAGCAGCCAAGATGATGAAGGGCCCGCTAGCAGGAATACGCAGTATTTT
NA	TRBV6-5	NA	TRBJ2-7	CASILTPTSYEQYF	TGTGCCAGCATTCTGACACCGACCTCCTACGAGCAGTACTTC
NA	TRBV6-5	TRBD1	TRBJ1-2	CASSYSGQANYGYTF	TGTGCCAGCAGTTACTCAGGACAGGCTAACTATGGCTACACCTTC
NA	TRBV9	NA	TRBJ2-3	CASSESGSRGSTQYF	TGTGCCAGCAGTGAAAGCGGCTCCCGGGGTAGTACGCAGTATTTT
once	TRBV15	TRBD1	TRBJ1-5	CATSRVGRGTGVGNQPQHF	TGTGCCACCAGCAGAGTAGGGAGGGGGACAGGGGTGGGCAATCAGCCCCAGCATTTT
NA	TRBV11-2	NA	TRBJ1-1	CASGLRGARFTEAFF	TGTGCCAGCGGGCTTCGGGGGGCGCGGTTCACTGAAGCTTTCTTT
NA	TRBV7-2	TRBD2	TRBJ2-7	CASSPSWDGGSAVF	TGTGCCAGCAGCCCAAGCTGGGACGGGGGGTCCGCGGTCTTC
NA	TRBV27	NA	TRBJ1-6	CASSIQGHSYNSPLHF	TGTGCCAGCAGTATACAGGGCCACTCCTATAATTCACCCCTCCACTTT
NA	TRBV19	NA	TRBJ1-1	CASMWATEAFF	TGTGCCAGTATGTGGGCCACTGAAGCTTTCTTT
NA	TRBV19	NA	TRBJ2-1	CASSIQVQSEQFF	TGTGCCAGTAGTATCCAAGTACAGAGTGAGCAGTTCTTC
NA	TRBV6-5	NA	TRBJ2-1	CASIPPASNEQFF	TGTGCCAGCATACCCCCCGCGTCAAATGAGCAGTTCTTC
few	TRBV27	TRBD1	TRBJ1-2	CASRGDRGAYGYTF	TGTGCCAGCAGGGGGGACAGGGGTGCCTATGGCTACACCTTC
NA	TRBV11-3	NA	TRBJ1-3	CASSMTVLGAGNTIYF	TGTGCCAGCAGCATGACAGTTTTAGGTGCTGGAAACACCATATATTTT
NA	TRBV5-3	TRBD1	TRBJ1-1	CARLGDREDEAFF	TGTGCCAGACTAGGGGACAGGGAGGACGAAGCTTTCTTT
once	TRBV19	NA	TRBJ2-5	CASSSTGTPQETQYF	TGTGCCAGTAGTTCGACCGGGACACCGCAAGAGACCCAGTACTTC
NA	TRBV4-3	TRBD1	TRBJ2-5	CASSQGPTGDETQYF	TGCGCCAGCAGCCAAGGGCCGACAGGGGACGAGACCCAGTACTTC
NA	TRBV7-8	NA	TRBJ1-3	CASSLEPMSGNTIYF	TGTGCCAGCAGCTTAGAACCCATGAGTGGAAACACCATATATTTT
NA	TRBV19	TRBD1	TRBJ1-5	CASSIRDRVHNQPQHF	TGTGCCAGTAGTATAAGGGACAGGGTCCACAATCAGCCCCAGCATTTT
NA	TRBV7-8	NA	TRBJ1-1	CASSLYRTEAFF	TGTGCCAGCAGCTTATATCGGACTGAAGCTTTCTTT
NA	TRBV27	NA	TRBJ1-1	CASSTPWGRYTEAFF	TGTGCCAGCAGTACCCCGTGGGGGCGGTACACTGAAGCTTTCTTT
NA	TRBV7-2	NA	TRBJ1-2	CASSPAGVRMGYTF	TGTGCCAGCAGCCCCGCCGGGGTCCGTATGGGCTACACCTTC
few	TRBV12-3/TRBV12-4	NA	TRBJ2-1	CASGSFIEQFF	TGTGCCAGCGGTTCTTTTATTGAGCAGTTCTTC
NA	TRBV19	TRBD1	TRBJ1-1	CASSICAVTGCTEAFF	TGTGCCAGTAGTATTTGTGCTGTGACAGGGTGCACTGAAGCTTTCTTT